A selection of T cell receptor beta chains follows, all from one sample in a study of blood T cells in healthy people across ages. TCRdb itself ran the 5' RACE reads through MiXCR, one entry per CDR3 protein. The sample shows about a million distinct CDR3 sequences, around 54% of them seen only once. The specimen was blood. The source is an older woman in good health. CDR3s include the opening cysteine and the closing phenylalanine or tryptophan. The D gene is left open where the match is weak. Where a row states a size, it is once, few, many or the class of an expanded clone; other rows omit it.

J: TRBJ2-3
D: TRBD2
size: -
V: TRBV5-1
DNA: TGCGCCAGCAGGGCCGGGACTAGCGGGAAGGGTACGCAGTATTTT
CDR3: CASRAGTSGKGTQYF

J: TRBJ1-1
D: -
size: -
V: TRBV2
DNA: TGTGCCAGCAATCCCCAGGGGTTTAACACTGAAGCTTTCTTT
CDR3: CASNPQGFNTEAFF

J: TRBJ2-2
D: -
size: -
V: TRBV6-2/TRBV6-3
DNA: TGTGCCAGCAGTTACTCGAGTCCCAGCTTGACCGGGGAGCTGTTTTTT
CDR3: CASSYSSPSLTGELFF

J: TRBJ2-7
D: -
size: -
V: TRBV4-2
DNA: TGTGCCAGCAGCCAAGGAGGGGGGGCAGGGTTTACCGAGCAGTACTTC
CDR3: CASSQGGGAGFTEQYF

J: TRBJ2-3
D: TRBD2
size: few
V: TRBV29-1
DNA: TGCAGCGTTGACAGCGGGGTCACAGATACGCAGTATTTT
CDR3: CSVDSGVTDTQYF

J: TRBJ2-7
D: -
size: -
V: TRBV5-5
DNA: TGTGCCAGCAGCTCTATCAGCCAGGGAGACGAGCAGTACTTC
CDR3: CASSSISQGDEQYF

J: TRBJ1-4
D: -
size: -
V: TRBV20-1
DNA: TGCAGTGCTAGATTGACAGGCGAAAAACTGTTTTTT
CDR3: CSARLTGEKLFF

J: TRBJ2-7
D: TRBD2
size: few
V: TRBV7-9
DNA: TGTGCCAGCAGCTTAGCGAGGTCTAGCGGGACCTCCTACGAGCAGTACTTC
CDR3: CASSLARSSGTSYEQYF

J: TRBJ2-5
D: TRBD2
size: -
V: TRBV28
DNA: TGTGCCAGCAGCCGATTTCCGATCCTAGCGGGGAAGGGAAGAGAGACCCAGTACTTC
CDR3: CASSRFPILAGKGRETQYF

J: TRBJ2-2
D: -
size: -
V: TRBV11-1
DNA: TGTGCCAGCAGCTTGCGGGAGAACACCGGGGAGCTGTTTTTT
CDR3: CASSLRENTGELFF

J: TRBJ2-3
D: TRBD2
size: -
V: TRBV20-1
DNA: TGCAGTGCTAGAGCCCTGACTAGCGGAACGATTTTTGAAGATACGCAGTATTTT
CDR3: CSARALTSGTIFEDTQYF

J: TRBJ2-7
D: TRBD1
size: few
V: TRBV27
DNA: TGTGCCAGCAGGGGACAGGGTCCCTACGAGCAGTACTTC
CDR3: CASRGQGPYEQYF

J: TRBJ2-3
D: TRBD2
size: few
V: TRBV4-1
DNA: TGCGCCAGCAGCCTACTAGCGGGGGGGATCACAGATACGCAGTATTTT
CDR3: CASSLLAGGITDTQYF

J: TRBJ2-7
D: TRBD2
size: few
V: TRBV20-1
DNA: TGCAGTGCTAGAGTTGCTGGCGGGGGCTCCTACGAGCAGTACTTC
CDR3: CSARVAGGGSYEQYF

J: TRBJ2-6
D: -
size: -
V: TRBV4-2
DNA: TGTGCCAGCAGCCATAGAGACCCCTCTGGGGCCAACGTCCTGACTTTC
CDR3: CASSHRDPSGANVLTF

J: TRBJ2-5
D: -
size: -
V: TRBV6-2/TRBV6-3
DNA: TGTGCCAGCAGTTACCCTGGCCGACCTTGGGAGACCCAGTACTTC
CDR3: CASSYPGRPWETQYF

J: TRBJ2-5
D: -
size: -
V: TRBV20-1
DNA: TGCAGTGCTAGAGATTTTCAGGGAGGCCAAGAGACCCAGTACTTC
CDR3: CSARDFQGGQETQYF

J: TRBJ2-5
D: -
size: few
V: TRBV4-1
DNA: TGCGCCAGCAGCCAAGGGGTCGGGAGTGAGACCCAGTACTTC
CDR3: CASSQGVGSETQYF

J: TRBJ2-5
D: -
size: -
V: TRBV7-9
DNA: TGTGCCAGCAGCCCATGGCAGGGGAAGGCTCAAGAGACCCAGTACTTC
CDR3: CASSPWQGKAQETQYF

J: TRBJ2-5
D: -
size: -
V: TRBV7-3
DNA: TGTGCCAGCAGCCCCGTCGGAGTGGGAGAGCAGTACTTC
CDR3: CASSPVGVGEQYF

J: TRBJ1-6
D: TRBD1
size: -
V: TRBV6-5
DNA: TGTGCCAGCAGTTACTCGTCAGGGGGCAATGATAATTCACCCCTCCACTTT
CDR3: CASSYSSGGNDNSPLHF

J: TRBJ2-4
D: -
size: few
V: TRBV6-6
DNA: TGTGCCAGCAGCCCTCCCGGCCTAAACATTCAGTACTTC
CDR3: CASSPPGLNIQYF

J: TRBJ2-3
D: -
size: -
V: TRBV6-2/TRBV6-3
DNA: TGTGCCAGCAGTGGAGCCCCACCCAGGGTTGGAGATACGCAGTATTTT
CDR3: CASSGAPPRVGDTQYF

J: TRBJ2-7
D: TRBD2
size: -
V: TRBV28
DNA: TGTGCCAGCAGCACCGGGACTAGACCTTCCTACGAGCAGTACTTC
CDR3: CASSTGTRPSYEQYF

J: TRBJ2-1
D: -
size: -
V: TRBV4-1
DNA: TGCGCCAGCAGCCAAGTTAAGAGGGCAAGCGGAAATGAGCAGTTCTTC
CDR3: CASSQVKRASGNEQFF

J: TRBJ2-2
D: -
size: -
V: TRBV29-1
DNA: TGCAGCGCGGGGATACCAAACGGGAGAGGGAACACCGGGGAGCTGTTTTTT
CDR3: CSAGIPNGRGNTGELFF

J: TRBJ2-1
D: -
size: many
V: TRBV15
DNA: TGTGCCACCAGCGGGAGGCTAGTTGGTCCAAAGAGTGAGCAGTTCTTC
CDR3: CATSGRLVGPKSEQFF

J: TRBJ2-4
D: TRBD1
size: -
V: TRBV7-8
DNA: TGTGCCAGCAGCCACACGGACAGGGCGGAAAACATTCAGTACTTC
CDR3: CASSHTDRAENIQYF

J: TRBJ2-7
D: -
size: -
V: TRBV6-6
DNA: TGTGCCAGCAGCTCCCGGGTGGGAGTATGCGAGCAGTACTTC
CDR3: CASSSRVGVCEQYF

J: TRBJ2-1
D: TRBD1
size: -
V: TRBV6-6
DNA: TGTGCCAGCAGTTACGGCAGGGGGCCCCCTTACAATGAGCAGTTCTTC
CDR3: CASSYGRGPPYNEQFF

J: TRBJ2-7
D: -
size: few
V: TRBV29-1
DNA: TGCAGCGTTGAAAGGCCAAGCGGCGAGCAGTACTTC
CDR3: CSVERPSGEQYF

J: TRBJ2-5
D: -
size: -
V: TRBV7-2
DNA: TGTGCCAGCAGCTTAGATCTCGGGCCGCAAGAGACCCAGTACTTC
CDR3: CASSLDLGPQETQYF

J: TRBJ1-2
D: TRBD1
size: -
V: TRBV7-9
DNA: TGTGCCAGCAGCTCCGGGACAGACTATGGCTACACCTTC
CDR3: CASSSGTDYGYTF

J: TRBJ1-5
D: -
size: many
V: TRBV24-1
DNA: TGTGCCACCAGTGATTTCGAAGGTCATAGCAATCAGCCCCAGCATTTT
CDR3: CATSDFEGHSNQPQHF

J: TRBJ2-3
D: -
size: -
V: TRBV6-6
DNA: TGTGCCAGCAGCCCTGATCCTCCGGGGAGCACAGATACGCAGTATTTT
CDR3: CASSPDPPGSTDTQYF

J: TRBJ2-7
D: TRBD2
size: few
V: TRBV5-3
DNA: TGTGCCAGAAGTTGGACTAGCTCGCTCCCACACAGCTACGAGCAGTACTTC
CDR3: CARSWTSSLPHSYEQYF

J: TRBJ2-3
D: -
size: -
V: TRBV20-1
DNA: TGCAGTGCTCCAGCAGCCCACATCCCTGGCACAGATACGCAGTATTTT
CDR3: CSAPAAHIPGTDTQYF

J: TRBJ1-6
D: -
size: few
V: TRBV6-6
DNA: TGTGCCAGCAGTTACGCCAGGAATTCACCCCTCCACTTT
CDR3: CASSYARNSPLHF

J: TRBJ2-4
D: TRBD2
size: many
V: TRBV29-1
DNA: TGCAGCGTTCCGGGACTAGCGGGAGAAAGGTACTTC
CDR3: CSVPGLAGERYF

J: TRBJ2-7
D: -
size: once
V: TRBV14
DNA: TGTGCCAGCAGCCAGAATAAGCGCCGCCTTGCCGAGCAGTACTTC
CDR3: CASSQNKRRLAEQYF

J: TRBJ2-7
D: -
size: -
V: TRBV18
DNA: TGTGCCAGCTCACCCTGGCGGGCGGGGTCCTACGAGCAGTACTTC
CDR3: CASSPWRAGSYEQYF

J: TRBJ2-6
D: -
size: -
V: TRBV12-3/TRBV12-4
DNA: TGTGCCAGCACCACTCCCCATCCTCGGAACTCCGGGGCCAACGTCCTGACTTTC
CDR3: CASTTPHPRNSGANVLTF

J: TRBJ2-7
D: -
size: few
V: TRBV20-1
DNA: TGCAGTGCTAGAGCAGGGGCCTACTACGAGCAGTACTTC
CDR3: CSARAGAYYEQYF

J: TRBJ2-1
D: TRBD2
size: -
V: TRBV18
DNA: TGTGCCAGCTCTGGGACTACATGGGACAATGAGCAGTTCTTC
CDR3: CASSGTTWDNEQFF

J: TRBJ1-4
D: -
size: -
V: TRBV7-2
DNA: TGTGCCAGCAGGGGCGACGCGTGGAGTGAAAAACTGTTTTTT
CDR3: CASRGDAWSEKLFF

J: TRBJ2-3
D: -
size: once
V: TRBV20-1
DNA: TGCAGTGCTAGAGATCCCGGCACAGATACGCAGTATTTT
CDR3: CSARDPGTDTQYF

J: TRBJ2-6
D: -
size: few
V: TRBV5-1
DNA: TGCGCCAGCAGCTTGGCGACGGGGGCCAACGTCCTGACTTTC
CDR3: CASSLATGANVLTF

J: TRBJ2-7
D: TRBD2
size: once
V: TRBV2
DNA: TGTGCCAGCAGTGACATCGGACTAGCGGGATACGAGCAGTACTTC
CDR3: CASSDIGLAGYEQYF

J: TRBJ2-7
D: -
size: -
V: TRBV20-1
DNA: TGCAGTGTCAGGGCTAATAGCTGCGAGCAGTACTTC
CDR3: CSVRANSCEQYF

J: TRBJ2-7
D: -
size: many
V: TRBV29-1
DNA: TGCAGCGCGGGACCGAATCGTAGCGAGCAGTACTTC
CDR3: CSAGPNRSEQYF